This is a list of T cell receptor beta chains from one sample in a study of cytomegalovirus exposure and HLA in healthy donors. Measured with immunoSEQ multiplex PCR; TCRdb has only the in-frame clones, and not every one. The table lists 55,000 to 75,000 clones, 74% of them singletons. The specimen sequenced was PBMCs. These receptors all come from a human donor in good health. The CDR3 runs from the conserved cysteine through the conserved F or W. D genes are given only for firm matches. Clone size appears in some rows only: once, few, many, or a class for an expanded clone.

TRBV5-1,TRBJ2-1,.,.,TGCGCCAGCAGCTTGGCGACCCTCGAGGTTAATGAGCAGTTCTTC,CASSLATLEVNEQFF
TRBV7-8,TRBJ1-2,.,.,TGTGCCAGCAGCTTAGGCAGGGCCAACTATGGCTACACCTTC,CASSLGRANYGYTF
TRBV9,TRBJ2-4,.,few,TGTGCCAGCAGCGTAGGAAGCGACTTAGCCAAAAACATTCAGTACTTC,CASSVGSDLAKNIQYF
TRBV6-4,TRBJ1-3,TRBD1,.,TGTGCCAGCAGCGGACAGGGGCCCTACTCTGGAAACACCATATATTTT,CASSGQGPYSGNTIYF
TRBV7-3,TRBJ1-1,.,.,TGTGCCAGCAGCTTCACAGGGAACACTGAAGCTTTCTTT,CASSFTGNTEAFF
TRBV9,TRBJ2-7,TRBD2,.,TGTGCCAGCAGCGTAGGCTCTTCGGGGGGGCAGTACTTC,CASSVGSSGGQYF
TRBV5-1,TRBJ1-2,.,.,TGCGCCAGCAGCTTGGAGGGCAGGGAGGTGGATGGCTACACCTTC,CASSLEGREVDGYTF
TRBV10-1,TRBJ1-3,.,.,TGCGCCAGCAGTGAGAGTCGAGCGAACACCATATATTTT,CASSESRANTIYF
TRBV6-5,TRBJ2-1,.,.,TGTGCCAGCAGTTACAGCGAGTCCTACAATGAGCAGTTCTTC,CASSYSESYNEQFF
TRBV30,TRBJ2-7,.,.,TGTGCCTGGAGCCCCGGGTCCAGGGGAGGGGTAGGGTCCTACGAGCAGTACTTC,CAWSPGSRGGVGSYEQYF
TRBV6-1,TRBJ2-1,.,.,TGTGCCTTTGGAAAAACGGGAGATGGTGAGCAGTTCTTC,CAFGKTGDGEQFF
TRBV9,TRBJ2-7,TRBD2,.,TGTGCCAGCAGCGTAATCCCCGCTAGCGGGAGTGCCGAGCAGTACTTC,CASSVIPASGSAEQYF
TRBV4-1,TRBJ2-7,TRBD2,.,TGCGCCAGCAGCCAAATAATAGCGGGAGCCTACGAGCAGTACTTC,CASSQIIAGAYEQYF
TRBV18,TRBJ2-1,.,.,TGTGCCAGCTCACCACAGCGCGATGAGCAGTTCTTC,CASSPQRDEQFF
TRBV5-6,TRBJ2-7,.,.,TGTGCCAGCAGCTTATTGGGGCAGAACTACTACGAGCAGTACTTC,CASSLLGQNYYEQYF
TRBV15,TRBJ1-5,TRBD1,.,TGTGCCACCAGCGGGGGGACAGCGTATTATCAGCCCCAGCATTTT,CATSGGTAYYQPQHF
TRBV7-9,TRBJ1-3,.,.,TGTTCCAGCGTCCCGGGGTGGGACACCATATATTTT,CSSVPGWDTIYF
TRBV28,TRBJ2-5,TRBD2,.,TGTGCCAGCAGTCCTCCCCTAGCGGGGAAGCAAGAGACCCAGTACTTC,CASSPPLAGKQETQYF
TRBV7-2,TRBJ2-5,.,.,TGTGCCAGCAGCTTAGAGCGGACAGAGACCCAGTACTTC,CASSLERTETQYF
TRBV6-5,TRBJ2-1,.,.,TGTGCCACGGGAGAGGGGATGAATGAGCAGTTCTTC,CATGEGMNEQFF
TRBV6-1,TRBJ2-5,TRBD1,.,TGTGCCAGCAGTGAAAAAGCAGGGGGCTTAGGGACCCAGTACTTC,CASSEKAGGLGTQYF
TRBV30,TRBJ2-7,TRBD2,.,TGTGCCTGGAGTGTACCACTAGCGGGAGCCGAGCAGTACTTC,CAWSVPLAGAEQYF
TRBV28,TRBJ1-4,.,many,TGTGCCAGCAGTCCTCCCGGGAGGTATAATGAAAAACTGTTTTTT,CASSPPGRYNEKLFF
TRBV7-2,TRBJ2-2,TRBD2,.,TGTGCCAGCAGCCCGGGACTAGCGGGAGGCACCGGGGAGCTGTTTTTT,CASSPGLAGGTGELFF
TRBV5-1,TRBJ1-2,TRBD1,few,TGCGCCAGCAGCTTGGGAGGGGGCGATGGCTACACCTTC,CASSLGGGDGYTF
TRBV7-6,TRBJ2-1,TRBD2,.,TGTGCCAGCAGCTCCTTAGCGGGAGTCTCCTACAATGAGCAGTTCTTC,CASSSLAGVSYNEQFF
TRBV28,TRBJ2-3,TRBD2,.,TGTGCCAGCAGTTTCCTCGGACTAGCGGGACCCACAGATACGCAGTATTTT,CASSFLGLAGPTDTQYF
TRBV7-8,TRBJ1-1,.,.,TGTGCCAGCAGCTTATTCGGGCCAACAGGAGTCACTGAAGCTTTCTTT,CASSLFGPTGVTEAFF
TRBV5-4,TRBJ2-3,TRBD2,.,TGTGCCAGCAGCTGGGGACTAGCGGGAGGGGGCACAGATACGCAGTATTTT,CASSWGLAGGGTDTQYF